The clone carrying this T cell receptor beta chain was detected a few times. This sample was taken from a study of beta chain features in type 1 diabetes. The authors reverse transcribed all of the isolated RNA, so sequencing captured expressed TCRB transcripts. TCRdb keeps only in-frame clones here, not all; method: immunoSEQ multiplex PCR. The sample lists hundreds of thousands of clones, approximately 8% seen once, with less than 0.45% in the top ten. In germline, CDR1 is MNHEY, CDR2 SVGAGI. V lost 11 bases and J 5 bases, leaving 24 bases between the germline ends. The CDR3 spans 15 residues. The chain combines TRBV6-5 with TRBJ1-2, with D possibly matching TRBD1 (5 bases). Sequenced sample: central memory CD4+ T cells from blood. This TCR was recovered from a woman younger than 30 in good health. The CDR3 nucleotides read TGTGCCGAAAACGACCCGGGACGGCGCCCTTATGGCTACACCTTC. It translates to CAENDPGRRPYGYTF.